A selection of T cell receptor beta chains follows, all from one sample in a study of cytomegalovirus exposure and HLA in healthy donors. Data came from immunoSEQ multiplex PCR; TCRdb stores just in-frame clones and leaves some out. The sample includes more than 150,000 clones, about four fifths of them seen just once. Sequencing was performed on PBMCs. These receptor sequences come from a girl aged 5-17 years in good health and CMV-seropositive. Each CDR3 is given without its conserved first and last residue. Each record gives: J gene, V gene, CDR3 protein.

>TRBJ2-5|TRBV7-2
ASSTTRQETQY
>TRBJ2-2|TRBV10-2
ASSREADTGELF
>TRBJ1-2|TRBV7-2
ASSLDGLTGRYT
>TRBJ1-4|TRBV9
ASSSGSSGEKLF
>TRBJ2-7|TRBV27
ASRPAKVREFLGEQY
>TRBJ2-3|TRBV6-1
ASRSPADTQY
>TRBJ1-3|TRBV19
ASRTSSSGNTIY
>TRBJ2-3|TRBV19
ASSIGGGDTQY
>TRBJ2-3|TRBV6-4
ASSEAGGSTDTQY
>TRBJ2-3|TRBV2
ASSRLAGSTDTQY
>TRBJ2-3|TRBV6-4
ASSDRSGGADTQY
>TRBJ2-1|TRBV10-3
AIRRSSGGPNEQF
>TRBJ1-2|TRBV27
ASRADGDYGYT
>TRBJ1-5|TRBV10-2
ASSETRLDQPQH